This T cell receptor beta chain was sequenced in a study of blood T cell repertoires in COVID-19. Looking at the study overall: Italy, Spain and the United States were the sources of the convalescent and acute COVID-19 samples.

In the original analysis: Amplification with reference gene primers provided the estimates of nucleated cell counts. Profiling relied on immunoSEQ multiplex PCR, and the TCRdb table lists in-frame clones only, not all of them. The V and J calls and clone size come from that table; D and trimming were worked out from the DNA. The sample consists of about 250,000 clones, around nine tenths of them appearing once. For recovered donors of Cohort 3, there were two negative PCRs, clearance, or symptom resolution. The receptor comes from a woman aged 45 to 65 who had recovered from COVID-19. Material for sequencing was PBMCs or T cells enriched from blood (not recorded which).

This CDR3 reads CASSDPGGLVYQETQYF. In DNA form, the CDR3 reads TGTGCCAGTAGCGATCCTGGGGGACTCGTGTACCAAGAGACCCAGTACTTC. V is TRBV19 and J is TRBJ2-5; D is perhaps TRBD2 (6 bases). Looked up from germline, CDR1 is LNHDA and CDR2 is SQIVND (reference sequence). This CDR3 is 17 amino acids long. The V end lost 6 bases, the J end lost 0 bases, and 20 bases lay between the germline ends.